This TCR beta chain was obtained from a study of blood T cell repertoires in COVID-19. Sequencing was performed with immunoSEQ multiplex PCR; in TCRdb, only in-frame clones are kept and a portion is missing. The data hold a few hundred thousand clones, with about 90% observed a single time. This TCR came from a human donor in a cohort exposed to, infected with or recovered from COVID-19 (not recorded which). The donor label of this sample is uncertain. Sequencing was done on a sample of PBMCs or T cells enriched from blood (not recorded which).

Written as DNA, the CDR3 is TGTGCCAGCAGCCAGGTTTCGGGGGGTGGTTCACCCCTCCACTTT. Its translation is CASSQVSGGGSPLHF. The rearrangement uses TRBV14 and TRBJ1-6; TRBD1 might be the D (5 bases). CDR1 SGHDN and CDR2 FVKESK come from the germline V gene. V lost 3 bases to trimming and J lost 9 bases, with 15 bases between them. The CDR3 contains 15 residues.